The source of this TCR beta chain is a study of blood T cell repertoires in COVID-19. In the authors' methods: Researchers report that nucleated cell counts were estimated from reference gene primer amplification. The method was immunoSEQ multiplex PCR; TCRdb's version includes in-frame clones alone and lacks a portion of them. V, J and clone size are those of that table, while D and trimming were read from the DNA. Of about 120,000 clones detected, 80% to 90% appear once; the ten largest clones hold around a quarter. The length of the CDR3 is 14 residues. The V end lost 5 bases, the J end lost 7 bases, and 14 bases lay between the germline ends. Per germline, CDR1 MGHRA and CDR2 YSYEKL.

The V gene is TRBV4-1, the J gene TRBJ1-4; no definite D call. Sequences were obtained from peripheral blood. The sequence derives from a man aged 65-85 years with active or convalescent COVID-19. The CDR3 sequence: CASSGVQTLEKLFF. CDR3 DNA: TGCGCCAGCAGCGGAGTCCAGACGCTTGAAAAACTGTTTTTT.